This record concerns one TCR beta chain sequence. The repertoire was sequenced with immunoSEQ multiplex PCR; TCRdb's copy has only in-frame clones and lacks some. Among about 200,000 clones listed, around 90% were seen once. This record comes from a study of blood T cell repertoires in COVID-19. The CDR3 is 18 residues long. V lost 1 base, J lost 2 bases, and 16 bases lay in between. This sequence originates from a woman in her twenties or thirties who had recovered from COVID-19. Sequencing was done on a sample of PBMCs or T cells enriched from blood (not recorded which). V gene TRBV5-3 combines with J gene TRBJ1-6, with a tentative D call TRBD1 (5 bases). TRBV5-3 is annotated as an ORF whose role is uncertain. The CDR3 reads CARSLTRKMGPYNSPLHF. The CDR3, as DNA: TGTGCCAGAAGCTTGACGAGGAAAATGGGGCCCTATAATTCACCCCTCCACTTT.